These 27 T cell receptor beta chains share one sample of origin, sequenced in a study of blood T cell repertoires in COVID-19. Assay used: immunoSEQ multiplex PCR; TCRdb lists only in-frame clones, some missing. The sample carries 95,000 to 100,000 clones, approximately 81% recorded once. Sequenced: peripheral blood. All receptors derive from a woman aged 70-85 years with active or convalescent COVID-19.

This chain joins TRBV19 and TRBJ1-4; D may be TRBD1 (6 bases). Trimming stripped 3 bases from V and 7 bases from J, with 12 bases between. The length of the CDR3 is 14 residues. Germline V gives CDR1 LNHDA, CDR2 SQIVND (reference sequence). CDR3 in DNA: TGTGCCAGTAGTATCGGGGGGCAAAGTGAAAAACTGTTTTTT. Translating it yields CASSIGGQSEKLFF.

This sequence joins TRBV7-2 and TRBJ1-4, with 7 positions matching TRBD1. The CDR3 is made up of 16 amino acids. Per the germline V gene, CDR1 is SGHTA and CDR2 is FQGNSA. V lost 1 base, J lost 4 bases, and 6 bases stayed unmatched. The chain's CDR3 is CASSLGTGHINEKLFF. CDR3 in DNA: TGTGCCAGCAGCTTAGGGACAGGCCATATTAATGAAAAACTGTTTTTT.

The V gene is TRBV27, the J gene TRBJ2-3; TRBD1 agrees at 9 bases. The junction had 11 bases not matched to a gene; V was cut back by 6 bases and J by 1 base. The CDR3 sequence is 17 residues long. Germline values: CDR1 MNHEY, CDR2 SMNVEV (reference sequence). This CDR3 is CASRPPPGQGGTDTQYF. The CDR3 bases are TGTGCCAGCAGGCCTCCTCCGGGACAGGGAGGCACAGATACGCAGTATTTT.

Of note for this clone: Its ends do not fully match the called genes, so a read error is possible. V is TRBV7-2 and J is TRBJ1-2, with D perhaps TRBD1 (5 bases). Germline CDR1 is SGHTA and CDR2 is FQGNSA. This CDR3 region has 13 residues. CDR3: CASSLPNFPGLSF. CDR3 coding DNA: TGTGCCAGCAGCTTACCTAACTTCCCGGGACTCTCTTTC.

This clone has just a few counts. The chain has TRBV4-1 and TRBJ2-7, with unresolved D. Per germline, CDR1 MGHRA and CDR2 YSYEKL. The CDR3 has 15 residues. Trimming stripped 3 bases from V and 2 bases from J, with 14 bases between. The CDR3 loop is CASSQNTSPTYEQYF. In DNA, the CDR3 is TGCGCCAGCAGCCAGAATACGAGCCCCACCTACGAGCAGTACTTC.

This chain joins TRBV5-4 and TRBJ2-7; tentatively, D is TRBD1 (5 bases). From germline, CDR1 is SGHNT and CDR2 YYREEE (reference sequence). This CDR3 has 15 residues. Deletions cut 4 bases from V and 4 bases from J, with 18 bases between. The CDR3 nucleotides read TGTGCCAGCAGCCCCCGAACAGGTGGCCGGTACGAGCAGTACTTC. Translation gives CASSPRTGGRYEQYF.

The chain carries TRBV6-5 and TRBJ2-2; a weak D match, TRBD1 (6 bases). From germline, CDR1 is MNHEY and CDR2 SVGAGI. The CDR3 totals 14 residues. V was trimmed by 9 bases and J by 4 bases, leaving 15 bases between them. In DNA form, the CDR3 reads TGTGCCAGACCAAAAGGACAGTTCACCGGGGAGCTGTTTTTT. Its translation is CARPKGQFTGELFF.

A single count supports this clone. The chain has TRBV6-6 and TRBJ1-2; 11 nucleotides match TRBD1. V gave up 6 bases and J gave up 7 bases; unmatched junction bases: 7. Per germline, CDR1 MNHNY and CDR2 SVGAGI (reference sequence). CDR3 length equals 14 residues. In nucleotides, the CDR3 is TGTGCCAGCAGACTGGACAGGGGGCAGGGTGGCTACACCTTC. Translating it yields CASRLDRGQGGYTF.

The chain links TRBV28 to TRBJ2-1; TRBD2 matches 7 bases. Germline V gene data show CDR1 as MDHEN and CDR2 as SYDVKM. The CDR3 covers 14 residues. Losses at the gene ends were 7 bases for V and 2 bases for J; bases not matched to a gene: 5. The CDR3 nucleotides read TGTGCCAGCACCGGACTAGGGCCCTACAATGAGCAGTTCTTC. This gives the protein CASTGLGPYNEQFF.

This clone was detected a few times. The CDR3 DNA sequence: TGTGCCAGCAGTTTGGGGGGAACCAAAAACATTCAGTACTTC. Translation: CASSLGGTKNIQYF. The genes are TRBV28 and TRBJ2-4, with D perhaps TRBD2 (6 bases). CDR3 length equals 14 residues. The germline V and J ends were trimmed by 3 bases and 2 bases, with 8 bases remaining between them. In germline, CDR1 is MDHEN, CDR2 SYDVKM.

The V and J genes are TRBV5-6 and TRBJ1-1; 10 nucleotides match TRBD1. This CDR3 comprises 17 residues. Germline V lookup: CDR1 SGHDT, CDR2 YYEEEE. After removal of 5 bases from V and 4 bases from J, the junction contained 14 bases not matched to a gene. The CDR3, as DNA: TGTGCCAGCAGACTTTCCGGGACAGGGGCAATTGGCACTGAAGCTTTCTTT. As protein: CASRLSGTGAIGTEAFF.

This clone was found a few times. The chain has TRBV7-9 and TRBJ1-3, with unresolved D. This CDR3 spans 13 amino acids. CDR1 and CDR2 from the germline V gene are SEHNR and FQNEAQ (reference sequence). The V and J ends lost 5 bases and 0 bases respectively, with 5 bases between them. CDR3 in DNA: TGTGCCAGCAGCCTTCTCTCTGGAAACACCATATATTTT. It encodes CASSLLSGNTIYF.

The J gene is TRBJ2-1, the V gene TRBV12-3 or TRBV12-4; weak D call: TRBD2 (5 bases). V was pared by 6 bases and J by 6 bases, with 12 bases between. CDR3 length: 13 residues. The DNA for the CDR3 is TGTGCCAGCAGCCGCACTAGGCGCAATGAGCAGTTCTTC. It translates to CASSRTRRNEQFF.

The chain has TRBV9 and TRBJ2-7; 13 bases match TRBD2. The CDR3 totals 15 residues. Per the germline V gene, CDR1 is SGDLS and CDR2 is YYNGEE. With 3 bases clipped from V and 3 bases from J, the junction kept 3 bases outside the gene matches. The CDR3: CASSAGTSGVYEQYF. CDR3 nucleotide sequence: TGTGCCAGCAGCGCCGGGACTAGCGGGGTCTACGAGCAGTACTTC.

The chain combines TRBV12-3 or TRBV12-4 with TRBJ1-6, with unresolved D. V was trimmed by 4 bases and J by 10 bases, leaving 8 bases between them. This CDR3 region has 12 residues. CDR3 sequence (DNA): TGTGCCAGCAGTTATTCCGGGTCACCCCTCCACTTT. Its translation is CASSYSGSPLHF.

This sequence joins TRBV11-2 and TRBJ2-1; no definite D call. The germline V gene has CDR1 SGHAT and CDR2 FQNNGV. This CDR3 comprises 14 residues. V shed 3 bases and J shed 8 bases, with 14 bases lying between them. CDR3 sequence (DNA): TGTGCCAGCAGCTTCTCCAGTCTTAGCCATGAGCAGTTCTTC. Encoded protein: CASSFSSLSHEQFF.

The chain combines TRBV7-2 with TRBJ2-3, with D perhaps TRBD1 (5 bases). CDR1 is SGHTA, CDR2 FQGNSA, per germline. This CDR3 is 15 amino acids long. With 5 bases removed from V and 5 bases from J, the gap between germline ends came to 17 bases. The CDR3 spells CASSTYAGNGDTQYF. As DNA, the CDR3 is TGTGCCAGCAGCACTTATGCAGGGAACGGAGATACGCAGTATTTT.

The rearrangement joins TRBV7-2 to TRBJ2-7; 11 nucleotides line up with TRBD2. CDR1 and CDR2 (germline): SGHTA, FQGNSA. V trimming: 5 bases; J trimming: 0 bases; junction bases outside the gene matches: 6. The CDR3 is 16 amino acids. DNA for the CDR3: TGTGCCAGCAGCCCACGACTAGCGGGGACCTCCTACGAGCAGTACTTC. It is translated as CASSPRLAGTSYEQYF.

The CDR3 region is CASSMGQGSTDTQYF. CDR3 nucleotide sequence: TGCGCCAGCAGCATGGGACAGGGGAGCACAGATACGCAGTATTTT. This chain links TRBV5-1 with TRBJ2-3; 10 nucleotides align to TRBD1. CDR1 SGHRS and CDR2 YFSETQ come from the germline V gene. V lost 4 bases, J lost 0 bases, and 2 bases stayed unmatched. The CDR3 runs 15 residues. Combining the CDR3 with reference TRBV5-1 and TRBJ2-3 gives the whole variable domain KAGVTQTPRYLIKTRGQQVTLSCSPISGHRSVSWYQQTPGQGLQFLFEYFSETQRNKGNFPGRFSGRQFSNSRSEMNVSTLELGDSALYLCASSMGQGSTDTQYFGPGTRLTVL.

This clone has only a few counts. The chain joins TRBV28 to TRBJ1-6; D possibly corresponds to TRBD1 (6 bases). The germline V gene has CDR1 MDHEN and CDR2 SYDVKM. V gave up 1 base and J gave up 10 bases, with 11 bases separating them. This CDR3 has 14 amino acids. CDR3 nucleotides: TGTGCCAGCAGTTTATCAGGGGCGGGCTCACCCCTCCACTTT. Its translation: CASSLSGAGSPLHF. Based on the CDR3 plus reference TRBV28 and TRBJ1-6, the full variable domain is DVKVTQSSRYLVKRTGEKVFLECVQDMDHENMFWYRQDPGLGLRLIYFSYDVKMKEKGDIPEGYSVSREKKERFSLILESASTNQTSMYLCASSLSGAGSPLHFGNGTRLTVT.

This clone was recorded only once. The rearrangement uses TRBV5-4 and TRBJ2-5, with 7 bases matching TRBD1. The V gene's germline CDR1 is SGHNT and CDR2 YYREEE (reference sequence). This CDR3 has 13 amino acids. The V and J ends lost 1 base and 6 bases, in that order; junction bases with no gene match: 3. The CDR3 region has the DNA TGTGCCAGCAGCTTGACAGGGGAGAAGACCCAGTACTTC. Translating gives CASSLTGEKTQYF.

This rearrangement joins TRBV5-1 to TRBJ2-1, with D tentatively TRBD1 (5 bases). Germline CDR1 SGHRS, CDR2 YFSETQ. Trimming shortened V by 3 bases and J by 3 bases, and 19 bases separated the two germline ends. This CDR3 has 17 residues. For the CDR3, the DNA is TGCGCCAGCAGCTCGGCTGCATTTACAGGAGACTACAATGAGCAGTTCTTC. As protein: CASSSAAFTGDYNEQFF. Based on the CDR3 plus reference TRBV5-1 and TRBJ2-1, the full variable domain is KAGVTQTPRYLIKTRGQQVTLSCSPISGHRSVSWYQQTPGQGLQFLFEYFSETQRNKGNFPGRFSGRQFSNSRSEMNVSTLELGDSALYLCASSSAAFTGDYNEQFFGPGTRLTVL.

The chain is built from TRBV3-1 (or the pseudogene TRBV3-2) and TRBJ1-1, with D maybe TRBD1 (6 bases). The germline V gene has CDR1 LGHDT and CDR2 YNNKEL (reference sequence). The CDR3 totals 13 residues. Trimming pared 4 bases from V and 3 bases from J, leaving 9 bases between. In DNA, the CDR3 is TGTGCCAGCAGCCGGACAGTATACACTGAAGCTTTCTTT. Its protein is CASSRTVYTEAFF.

The chain couples TRBV6-5 to TRBJ1-1; D perhaps matches TRBD1 (6 bases). Germline V gene data show CDR1 as MNHEY and CDR2 as SVGAGI. Trimming stripped 6 bases from V and 3 bases from J, with 14 bases between. The CDR3 is 14 residues long. CDR3: CASSQGFFDTEAFF. For the CDR3, the DNA is TGTGCCAGCAGCCAGGGGTTTTTCGACACTGAAGCTTTCTTT.

This sequence joins TRBV7-2 and TRBJ1-2; 9 bases fit TRBD1. The germline gives CDR1 SGHTA, CDR2 FQGNSA. The CDR3 contains 13 residues. Losses at the gene ends were 4 bases for V and 8 bases for J; bases not matched to a gene: 5. For the CDR3, the DNA is TGTGCCAGCAGCTGGGACAGGGAGGGCGGCTACACCTTC. This translates into CASSWDREGGYTF.

The chain couples TRBV30 to TRBJ1-2; D might be TRBD1 (5 bases). The CDR3 is 12 residues long. V lost 0 bases and J lost 6, with 8 bases in between. The germline V gene has CDR1 GTSNPN and CDR2 SVGIG (reference sequence). The CDR3 loop reads CAWSVQGDGYTF. CDR3 nucleotides: TGTGCCTGGAGTGTACAAGGGGATGGCTACACCTTC.

The count of this clone is one. This chain uses TRBV21-1 with TRBJ2-5; no check of the table's D call, TRBD1, against the DNA was made. TRBV21-1 constitutes a pseudogene. The CDR3 runs 16 residues. CDR3: CASSKAVTGSEETQYF. The CDR3 DNA sequence: TGTGCCAGCAGCAAAGCCGTGACAGGGTCCGAAGAGACCCAGTACTTC.